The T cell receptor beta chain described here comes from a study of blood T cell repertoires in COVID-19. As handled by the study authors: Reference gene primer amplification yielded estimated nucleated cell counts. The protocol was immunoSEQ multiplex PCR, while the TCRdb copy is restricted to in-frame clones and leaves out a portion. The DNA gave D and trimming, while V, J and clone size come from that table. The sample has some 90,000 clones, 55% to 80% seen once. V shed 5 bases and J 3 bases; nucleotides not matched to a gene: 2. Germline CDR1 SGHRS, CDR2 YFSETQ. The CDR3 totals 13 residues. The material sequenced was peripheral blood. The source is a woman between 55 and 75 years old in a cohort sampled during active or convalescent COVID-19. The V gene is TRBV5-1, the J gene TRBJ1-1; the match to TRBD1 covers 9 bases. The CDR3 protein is CASSWTGDTEAFF. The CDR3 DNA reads TGCGCCAGCAGTTGGACAGGGGACACTGAAGCTTTCTTT.